Below are 10 T cell receptor beta chains sequenced from a single sample in a study of shared clonotypes between healthy human individuals. The repertoire was sequenced with immunoSEQ multiplex PCR; TCRdb's copy has only in-frame clones and lacks some. The sample contains fewer than 350,000 clones, 80% to 90% of which appear only once. The sequencing input was memory CD8+ T cells sorted from blood. The subset is: CD45RO+ cells pooled with CCR7-negative TemRA cells. Source of these receptors: a man between 18 and 29 years old in good health.

The V gene is TRBV7-9, the J gene TRBJ2-5; D possibly corresponds to TRBD2 (5 bases). The CDR3 totals 15 residues. Germline V gene data show CDR1 as SEHNR and CDR2 as FQNEAQ (reference sequence). Trimming shortened V by 4 bases and J by 5 bases, and 17 bases separated the two germline ends. This chain's CDR3 is CASSSEGLAGETQYF. The CDR3 DNA follows: TGTGCCAGCAGCTCCGAAGGGCTAGCCGGGGAGACCCAGTACTTC.

The rearrangement links TRBV29-1 to TRBJ2-7; the match to TRBD1 covers 10 bases. The trim removed 5 bases at V and 6 bases at J, leaving 1 base unmatched. CDR3 length equals 11 residues. Germline CDR1 SQVTM, CDR2 ANQGSEA. The CDR3 region has the DNA TGCAGCGTTAGGACAGGGGGCGAGCAGTACTTC. Protein sequence: CSVRTGGEQYF.

This sequence joins TRBV27 and TRBJ2-7, with D perhaps matching TRBD2 (6 bases). Between the trimmed V and J ends, which lost 8 bases and 7 bases, there was a span of 18 bases. This CDR3 is built from 13 residues. The germline gives CDR1 MNHEY, CDR2 SMNVEV (reference sequence). The CDR3: CASRPLGGVEQYF. CDR3 in DNA: TGTGCCAGCCGCCCCCTAGGAGGGGTGGAGCAGTACTTC.

The CDR3 sequence: CASSEFGGAGANVLTF. The CDR3 DNA reads TGTGCCAGCAGTGAATTTGGAGGGGCTGGGGCCAACGTCCTGACTTTC. The rearrangement joins TRBV6-1 to TRBJ2-6, with D tentatively TRBD2 (6 bases). Germline-derived CDR1 and CDR2 are MNHNS and SASEGT. The length of the CDR3 is 16 residues. Trimming left V 2 bases short and J 2 bases short, with 10 bases between.

The chain carries TRBV6-6 and TRBJ2-1; a possible D gene is TRBD2 (5 bases). This CDR3 is built from 14 residues. CDR1 is MNHNY, CDR2 SVGAGI, per germline (reference sequence). V was shortened by 5 bases and J by 8 bases, with 16 bases between the two germline ends. The CDR3 spells CASSETTRKDEQFF. DNA of the CDR3: TGTGCCAGCAGTGAGACAACTAGGAAAGATGAGCAGTTCTTC.

The V call is TRBV28, the J call TRBJ1-5; D possibly corresponds to TRBD1 (5 bases). The CDR3 is made up of 14 amino acids. Trimming left V 2 bases short and J 7 bases short, with 12 bases between. Germline V lookup: CDR1 MDHEN, CDR2 SYDVKM. The CDR3 sequence is CASSLRLAGQPQHF. The CDR3 nucleotides read TGTGCCAGCAGTTTACGTCTGGCAGGGCAGCCCCAGCATTTT.

This chain links TRBV7-9 with TRBJ2-7; 8 bases are shared with TRBD1. Germline V gene sequence: CDR1 SEHNR, CDR2 FQNEAQ (reference sequence). CDR3 length: 16 residues. The trim removed 6 bases at V and 5 bases at J, leaving 15 bases unmatched. The CDR3: CASRPATGQGKNEQYF. CDR3 bases: TGTGCCAGCAGACCCGCCACCGGACAGGGCAAGAACGAGCAGTACTTC. Looking up the rest from reference TRBV7-9 and TRBJ2-7 gives the full variable domain: DTGVSQNPRHKITKRGQNVTFRCDPISEHNRLYWYRQTLGQGPEFLTYFQNEAQLEKSRLLSDRFSAERPKGSFSTLEIQRTEQGDSAMYLCASRPATGQGKNEQYFGPGTRLTVT.

The chain is built from TRBV7-8 and TRBJ1-4; unclear D gene. The CDR3 is 21 residues long. Per germline, CDR1 SGHVS and CDR2 FQNEAQ. Between the trimmed V and J ends, which lost 2 bases and 5 bases, there was a span of 30 bases. CDR3 DNA sequence: TGTGCCAGCAGCTTATTCGGTGTCGGTCTGTTAGCTGGCCCACAAAATGAAAAACTGTTTTTT. Protein product: CASSLFGVGLLAGPQNEKLFF. The whole variable domain, filled in from reference TRBV7-8 and TRBJ1-4, reads GAGVSQSPRYKVAKRGQDVALRCDPISGHVSLFWYQQALGQGPEFLTYFQNEAQLDKSGLPSDRFFAERPEGSVSTLKIQRTQQEDSAVYLCASSLFGVGLLAGPQNEKLFFGSGTQLSVL.

The chain carries TRBV28 and TRBJ1-5; possibly TRBD1 for D (6 bases). Between the trimmed V and J ends, which lost 2 bases and 5 bases, there was a span of 16 bases. This CDR3 comprises 16 residues. Germline V lookup: CDR1 MDHEN, CDR2 SYDVKM. CDR3 nucleotide sequence: TGTGCCAGCAGTTTAACTCCGGGGGGCGGTGATCAGCCCCAGCATTTT. As protein: CASSLTPGGGDQPQHF.

This chain connects TRBV19 to TRBJ1-1, with a possible D match to TRBD1 (5 bases). This CDR3 region has 14 residues. Trimming took off 7 bases at V and 0 bases at J, with 12 bases between the two ends. Germline V gene sequence: CDR1 LNHDA, CDR2 SQIVND (reference sequence). The CDR3 reads CASTPGRMNTEAFF. CDR3 coding DNA: TGTGCCAGTACCCCGGGACGGATGAACACTGAAGCTTTCTTT.